This T cell receptor beta chain is drawn from a study of T cells after yellow fever vaccination. Study-level information: Fractions low in cell number were prepared with SMART-Seq v4 Ultra Low Input.

CDR3 length: 14 residues. The V gene's germline CDR1 is MNHEY and CDR2 SMNVEV (reference sequence). Trimming removed 0 bases from V and 1 base from J, with 6 bases in between. In its sample, this clonotype was seen a few times. Via MiXCR, TCRdb re-called the 5' RACE reads, giving one row per CDR3 protein. The table lists some 320,000 distinct CDR3 sequences, 3.5% to 4.5% of them singletons, with roughly 19% in the top ten. Sequenced here: PBMCs, sampled 15 days after the yellow fever booster vaccination. The chain links TRBV27 to TRBJ1-1; D call uncertain. The origin of this receptor is a man aged 18-30 years who received the YFV17D yellow fever vaccine. The CDR3 loop is CASSLSKANTEAFF. CDR3 DNA: TGTGCCAGCAGTTTATCGAAGGCGAACACTGAAGCTTTCTTT.